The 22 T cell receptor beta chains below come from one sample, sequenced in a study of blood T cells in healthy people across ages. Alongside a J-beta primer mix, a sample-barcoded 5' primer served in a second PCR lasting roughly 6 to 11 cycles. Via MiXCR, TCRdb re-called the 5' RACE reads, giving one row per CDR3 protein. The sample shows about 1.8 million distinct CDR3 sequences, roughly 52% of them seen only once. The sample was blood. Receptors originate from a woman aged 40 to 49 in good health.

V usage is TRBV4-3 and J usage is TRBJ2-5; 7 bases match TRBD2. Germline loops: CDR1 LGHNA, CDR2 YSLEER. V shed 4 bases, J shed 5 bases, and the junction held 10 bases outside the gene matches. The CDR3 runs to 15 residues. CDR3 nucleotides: TGCGCCAGCAGCCCATGGGAGCGGGGAAGTGAGACCCAGTACTTC. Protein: CASSPWERGSETQYF.

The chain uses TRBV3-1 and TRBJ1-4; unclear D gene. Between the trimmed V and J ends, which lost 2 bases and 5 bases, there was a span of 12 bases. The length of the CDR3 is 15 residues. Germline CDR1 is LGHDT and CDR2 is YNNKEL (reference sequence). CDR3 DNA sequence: TGTGCCAGCAGCCAAAGTAACAGATTAAATGAAAAACTGTTTTTT. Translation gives CASSQSNRLNEKLFF.

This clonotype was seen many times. The CDR3 DNA follows: TGTGCCACCAGCAGAGAAGGCTCTGGGGCCAACGTCCTGACTTTC. Amino acid sequence: CATSREGSGANVLTF. The rearrangement uses TRBV15 and TRBJ2-6, with D unclear. Trimming took 0 bases from V and 0 from J, leaving 3 bases between them. The CDR3 spans 15 residues. The germline V gene encodes CDR1 LNHNV and CDR2 YYDKDF (reference sequence).

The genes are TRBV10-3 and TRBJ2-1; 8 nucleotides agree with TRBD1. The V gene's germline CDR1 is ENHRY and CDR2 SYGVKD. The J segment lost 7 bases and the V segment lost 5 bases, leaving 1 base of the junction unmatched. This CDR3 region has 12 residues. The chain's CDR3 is CAISQGANEQFF. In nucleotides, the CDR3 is TGTGCCATCAGTCAGGGGGCGAATGAGCAGTTCTTC.

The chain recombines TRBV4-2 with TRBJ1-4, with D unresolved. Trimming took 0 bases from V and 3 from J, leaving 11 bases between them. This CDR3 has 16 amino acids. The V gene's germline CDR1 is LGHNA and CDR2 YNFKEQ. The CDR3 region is CASSQDGTASNEKLFF. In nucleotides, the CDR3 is TGTGCCAGCAGCCAAGATGGTACAGCCTCTAATGAAAAACTGTTTTTT.

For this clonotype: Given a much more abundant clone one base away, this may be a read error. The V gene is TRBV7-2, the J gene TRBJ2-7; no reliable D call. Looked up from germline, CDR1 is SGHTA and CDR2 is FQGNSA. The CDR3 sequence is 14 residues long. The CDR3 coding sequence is TGTGCCGGCAGCTTAGGACGGCAGTCCTACGAGCAGTACTTC. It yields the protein CAGSLGRQSYEQYF.

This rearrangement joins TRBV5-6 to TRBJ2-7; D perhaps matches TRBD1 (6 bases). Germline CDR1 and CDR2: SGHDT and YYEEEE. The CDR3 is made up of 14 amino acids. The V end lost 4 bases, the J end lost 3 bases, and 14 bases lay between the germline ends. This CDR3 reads CASSTQDSVYEQYF. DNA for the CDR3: TGTGCCAGCAGCACCCAGGACAGCGTCTACGAGCAGTACTTC. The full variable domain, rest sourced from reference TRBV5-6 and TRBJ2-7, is DAGVTQSPTHLIKTRGQQVTLRCSPKSGHDTVSWYQQALGQGPQFIFQYYEEEERQRGNFPDRFSGHQFPNYSSELNVNALLLGDSALYLCASSTQDSVYEQYFGPGTRLTVT.

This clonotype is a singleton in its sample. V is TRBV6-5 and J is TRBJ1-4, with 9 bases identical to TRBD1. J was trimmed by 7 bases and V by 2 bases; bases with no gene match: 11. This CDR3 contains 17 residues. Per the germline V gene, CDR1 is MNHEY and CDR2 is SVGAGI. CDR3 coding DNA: TGTGCCAGCAGTTACACTAGTTGGACAGGGGTTAGTGAAAAACTGTTTTTT. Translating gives CASSYTSWTGVSEKLFF.

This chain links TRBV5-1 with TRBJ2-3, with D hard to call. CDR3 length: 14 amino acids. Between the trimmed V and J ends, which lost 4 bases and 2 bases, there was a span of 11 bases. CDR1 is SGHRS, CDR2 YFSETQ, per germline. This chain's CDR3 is CASSEGLVTDTQYF. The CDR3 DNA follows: TGCGCCAGCAGCGAAGGGTTGGTCACAGATACGCAGTATTTT.

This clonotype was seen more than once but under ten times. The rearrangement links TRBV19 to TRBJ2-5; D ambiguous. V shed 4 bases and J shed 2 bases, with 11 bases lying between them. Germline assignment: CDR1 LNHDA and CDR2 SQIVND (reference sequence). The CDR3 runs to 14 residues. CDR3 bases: TGTGCCAGTAGTAATCCGGGCCCTCAAGAGACCCAGTACTTC. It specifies CASSNPGPQETQYF.

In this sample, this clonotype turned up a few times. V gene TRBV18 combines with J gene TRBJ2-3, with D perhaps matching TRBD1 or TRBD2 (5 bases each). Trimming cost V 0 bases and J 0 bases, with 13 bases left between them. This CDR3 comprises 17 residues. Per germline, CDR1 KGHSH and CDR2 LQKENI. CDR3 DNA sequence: TGTGCCAGCTCACCACCGAAGGGGACGGAAAGCACAGATACGCAGTATTTT. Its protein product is CASSPPKGTESTDTQYF.

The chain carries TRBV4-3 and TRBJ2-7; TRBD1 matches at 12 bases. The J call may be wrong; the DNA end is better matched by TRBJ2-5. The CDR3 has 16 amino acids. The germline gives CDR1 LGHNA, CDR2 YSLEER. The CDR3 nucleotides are TGCGCCAGCAGCCGAGAATTGGGGACAGGGGGCGAGACCCAGTACTTC. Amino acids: CASSRELGTGGETQYF.

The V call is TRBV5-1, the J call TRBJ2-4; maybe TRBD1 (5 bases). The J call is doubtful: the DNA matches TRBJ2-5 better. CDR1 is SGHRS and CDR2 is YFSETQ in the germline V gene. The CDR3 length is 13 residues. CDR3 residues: CASSWQGKETQYF. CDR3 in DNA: TGCGCCAGCAGTTGGCAGGGAAAAGAGACCCAGTACTTC.

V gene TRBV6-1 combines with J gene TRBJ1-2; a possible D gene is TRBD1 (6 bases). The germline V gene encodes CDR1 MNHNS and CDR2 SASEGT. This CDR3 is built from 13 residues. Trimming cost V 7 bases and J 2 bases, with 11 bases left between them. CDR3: CASIQRGNYGYTF. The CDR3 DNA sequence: TGTGCCAGCATCCAGAGGGGGAACTATGGCTACACCTTC.

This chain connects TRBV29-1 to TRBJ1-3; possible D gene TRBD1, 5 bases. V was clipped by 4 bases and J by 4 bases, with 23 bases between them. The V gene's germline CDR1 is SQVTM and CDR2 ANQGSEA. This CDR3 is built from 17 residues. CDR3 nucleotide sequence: TGCAGCGTTGTTTCTACAGGACTCCCTAAGGACGGAAACACCATATATTTT. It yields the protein CSVVSTGLPKDGNTIYF.

The CDR3 DNA sequence: TGTGCCAGCAGTTTGGGCAGCCTGCTAGCCAAAAACATTCAGTACTTC. It translates to CASSLGSLLAKNIQYF. This chain connects TRBV28 to TRBJ2-4; D ambiguous. Deletions cut 3 bases from V and 0 bases from J, with 12 bases between. The CDR3 is 16 residues long. The V gene's germline CDR1 is MDHEN and CDR2 SYDVKM.

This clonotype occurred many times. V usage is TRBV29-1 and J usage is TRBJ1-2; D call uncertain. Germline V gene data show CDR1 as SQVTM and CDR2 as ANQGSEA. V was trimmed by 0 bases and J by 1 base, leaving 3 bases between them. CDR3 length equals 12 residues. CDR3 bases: TGCAGCGTTGAAGAGGGTAACTATGGCTACACCTTC. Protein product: CSVEEGNYGYTF.

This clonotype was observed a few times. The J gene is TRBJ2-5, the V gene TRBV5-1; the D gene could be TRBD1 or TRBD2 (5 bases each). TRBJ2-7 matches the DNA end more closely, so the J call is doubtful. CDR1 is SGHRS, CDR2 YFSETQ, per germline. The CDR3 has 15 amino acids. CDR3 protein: CASSLVSGPPYEQYF. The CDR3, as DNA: TGCGCCAGCAGCTTGGTGTCGGGGCCTCCCTACGAGCAGTACTTC.

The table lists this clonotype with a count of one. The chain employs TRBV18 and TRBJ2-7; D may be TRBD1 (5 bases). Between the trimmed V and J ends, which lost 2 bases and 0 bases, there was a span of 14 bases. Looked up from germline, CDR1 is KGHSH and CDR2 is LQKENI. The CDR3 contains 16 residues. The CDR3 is CASSPRGQNGSYEQYF. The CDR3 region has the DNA TGTGCCAGCTCACCAAGGGGTCAAAACGGCTCCTACGAGCAGTACTTC.

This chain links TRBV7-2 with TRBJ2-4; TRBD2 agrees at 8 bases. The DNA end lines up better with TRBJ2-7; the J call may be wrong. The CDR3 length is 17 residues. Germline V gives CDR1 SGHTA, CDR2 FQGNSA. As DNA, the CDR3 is TGTGCCAGCAGCTTCGACCCGCGGCGGGGGGCCCGCTACGAGCAGTACTTC. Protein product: CASSFDPRRGARYEQYF.

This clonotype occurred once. In nucleotides, the CDR3 is TGTGCCTGCGCTAAATTGTGGGGGGAAGGACAGCCCCAGCATTTT. This codes for CACAKLWGEGQPQHF. This rearrangement joins TRBV7-2 to TRBJ1-5, with a tentative D call TRBD1 (5 bases). The germline gives CDR1 SGHTA, CDR2 FQGNSA. There are 15 residues in the CDR3. V was pared by 11 bases and J by 7 bases, with 24 bases between.

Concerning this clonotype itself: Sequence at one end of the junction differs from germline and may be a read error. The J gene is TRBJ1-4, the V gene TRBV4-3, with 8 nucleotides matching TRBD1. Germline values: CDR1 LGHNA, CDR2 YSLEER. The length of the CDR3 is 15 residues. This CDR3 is CASRQAGQVREKLFF. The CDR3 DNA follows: TGCGCCAGCAGACAAGCGGGACAGGTTCGGGAAAAACTGTTTTTT.